This TCR beta chain was obtained from a study of regulatory T cells in long-lasting Graves disease. CDR3-region Arm-PCR and iRepertoire HTBI primers produced the TCR beta libraries. MiXCR was run by TCRdb on the multiplex PCR reads, yielding one entry per CDR3 protein. The data contain around 320,000 distinct CDR3 sequences, roughly 17% of them singletons. Trimming stripped 6 bases from V and 1 base from J, with 13 bases between. This CDR3 has 14 residues. This clonotype was counted ten times or more. As yet, its antigen is unknown. Study observations and caveats: Samples came from peripheral blood alone, without thyroid tissue.

Time point here: newly diagnosed GD, antithyroid drugs for less than 3 months. PBMCs provided the RNA from which the TCR library was made. By American Thyroid Association guidelines, Graves' disease was diagnosed in the cohort. These data were also reused for a study on T cells in Graves' hyperthyroidism and ophthalmopathy. As that report states: In simple terms, a model built on 13 V-J features told ophthalmopathy apart from stable hyperthyroidism. Ophthalmopathy prediction by the model preceded onset by a median 6.5 months.

Here the sequenced sample was peripheral blood mononuclear cells (PBMCs), taken at new diagnosis, from a patient treated with antithyroid drugs. The V call is TRBV12-3 or TRBV12-4, the J call TRBJ2-7; D ambiguous. The receptor comes from a man between 40 and 49 years old with Graves disease. The CDR3 here is CASRLSLGSYEQYF. CDR3 nucleotide sequence: TGTGCCAGCAGACTCTCTCTGGGGTCCTACGAGCAGTACTTC.